This T cell receptor beta chain appears in the sequencing data of a study of Graves' ophthalmopathy and Graves' hyperthyroidism. The table lists this clonotype with many counts. No antigen is known for it. Study results and caveats: Most expanded clonotypes from thyroid (those above 0.001 frequency) were also found in blood.

For donors with ophthalmopathy, the disease showed moderate-to-severe activity, reached CAS ≥3 and NOSPECS ≥4, and had lasted under 3 months. Thyroid ultrasound, orbital computed tomography, TRAb, serum thyroxine and clinical symptoms formed the basis of diagnosis. RNA served as the template for amplifying TCR beta CDR3 regions. HTBI primers were used in a first-round RT-PCR, which preceded a second-round multiplex PCR. TCRdb passed the multiplex PCR reads through MiXCR, listing each CDR3 protein once. The top ten hold around an eighth of the sample, which has 340,000 or so distinct CDR3 sequences, roughly 17% seen once. Material: peripheral blood. This TCR derives from an adult man with Graves' ophthalmopathy.

CDR3 protein: CASSPYMGNTEAFF. DNA for the CDR3: TGTGCCAGCAGTCCCTATATGGGGAACACTGAAGCTTTCTTT. This rearrangement joins TRBV6-1 to TRBJ1-1; D call uncertain. Germline CDR1 is MNHNS and CDR2 is SASEGT. Trimming stripped 5 bases from V and 1 base from J, with 11 bases between. The CDR3 has 14 amino acids.